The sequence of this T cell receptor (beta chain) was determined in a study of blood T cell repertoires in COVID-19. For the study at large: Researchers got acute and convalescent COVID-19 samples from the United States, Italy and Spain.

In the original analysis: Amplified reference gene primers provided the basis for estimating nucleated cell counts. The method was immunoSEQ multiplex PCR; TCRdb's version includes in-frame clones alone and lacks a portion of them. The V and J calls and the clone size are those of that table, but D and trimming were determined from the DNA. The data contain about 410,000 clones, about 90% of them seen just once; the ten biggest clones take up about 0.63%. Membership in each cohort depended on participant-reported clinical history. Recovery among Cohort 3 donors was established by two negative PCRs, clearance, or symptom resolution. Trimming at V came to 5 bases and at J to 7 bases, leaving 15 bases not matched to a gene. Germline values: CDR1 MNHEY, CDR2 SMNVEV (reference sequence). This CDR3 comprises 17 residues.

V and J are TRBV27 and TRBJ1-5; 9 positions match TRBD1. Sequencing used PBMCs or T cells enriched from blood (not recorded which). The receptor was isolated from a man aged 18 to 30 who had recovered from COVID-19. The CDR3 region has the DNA TGTGCCAGCAGTAGCAAGGCACAGGGGGCGCTGGGACAGCCCCAGCATTTT. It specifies CASSSKAQGALGQPQHF.